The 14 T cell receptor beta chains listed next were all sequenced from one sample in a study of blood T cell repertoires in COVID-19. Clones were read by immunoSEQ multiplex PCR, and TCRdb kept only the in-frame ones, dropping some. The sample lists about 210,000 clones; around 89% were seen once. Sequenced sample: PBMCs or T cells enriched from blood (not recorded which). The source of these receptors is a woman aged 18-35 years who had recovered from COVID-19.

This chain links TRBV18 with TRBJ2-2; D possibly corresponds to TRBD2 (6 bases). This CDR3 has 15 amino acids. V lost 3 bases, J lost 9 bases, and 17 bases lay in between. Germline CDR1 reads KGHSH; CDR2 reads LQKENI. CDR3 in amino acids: CASSPNGGGTRELFF. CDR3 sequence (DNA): TGTGCCAGCTCACCGAACGGTGGGGGGACCAGGGAGCTGTTTTTT.

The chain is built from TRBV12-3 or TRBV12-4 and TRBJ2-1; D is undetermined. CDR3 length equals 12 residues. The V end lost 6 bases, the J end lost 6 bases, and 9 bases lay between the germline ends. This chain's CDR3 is CASSSGSNEQFF. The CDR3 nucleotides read TGTGCCAGCAGCTCCGGGTCCAATGAGCAGTTCTTC.

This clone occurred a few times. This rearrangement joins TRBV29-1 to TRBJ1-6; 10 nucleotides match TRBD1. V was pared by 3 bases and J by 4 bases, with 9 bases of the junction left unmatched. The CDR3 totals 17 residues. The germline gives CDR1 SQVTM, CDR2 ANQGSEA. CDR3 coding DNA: TGCAGCGTTGATATGTATGGACAGGGGGAGTATAATTCACCCCTCCACTTT. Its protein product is CSVDMYGQGEYNSPLHF.

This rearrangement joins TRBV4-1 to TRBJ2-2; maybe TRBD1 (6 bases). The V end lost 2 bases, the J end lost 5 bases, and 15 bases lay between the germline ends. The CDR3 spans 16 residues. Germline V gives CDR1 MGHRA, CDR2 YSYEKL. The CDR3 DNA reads TGCGCCAGCAGCCAAAGGGACAAAAGGGAAACCGGGGAGCTGTTTTTT. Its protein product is CASSQRDKRETGELFF.

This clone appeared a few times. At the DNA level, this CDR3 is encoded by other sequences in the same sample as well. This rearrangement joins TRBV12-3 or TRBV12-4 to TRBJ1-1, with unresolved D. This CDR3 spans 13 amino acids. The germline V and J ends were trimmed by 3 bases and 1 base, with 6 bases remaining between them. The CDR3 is CASSFSGNTEAFF. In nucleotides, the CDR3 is TGTGCCAGCAGTTTTTCAGGGAACACTGAAGCTTTCTTT.

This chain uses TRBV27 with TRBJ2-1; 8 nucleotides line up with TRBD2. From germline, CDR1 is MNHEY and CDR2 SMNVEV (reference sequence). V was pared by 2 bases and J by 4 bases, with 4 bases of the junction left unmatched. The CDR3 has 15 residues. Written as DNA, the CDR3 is TGTGCCAGCAGTTTACGGGGGGGTTCGTACAATGAGCAGTTCTTC. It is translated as CASSLRGGSYNEQFF.

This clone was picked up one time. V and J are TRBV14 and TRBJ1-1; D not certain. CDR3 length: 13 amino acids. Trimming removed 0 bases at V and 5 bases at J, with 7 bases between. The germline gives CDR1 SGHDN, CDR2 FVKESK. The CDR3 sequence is CASSQELRTEAFF. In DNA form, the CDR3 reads TGTGCCAGCAGCCAAGAATTGCGGACTGAAGCTTTCTTT.

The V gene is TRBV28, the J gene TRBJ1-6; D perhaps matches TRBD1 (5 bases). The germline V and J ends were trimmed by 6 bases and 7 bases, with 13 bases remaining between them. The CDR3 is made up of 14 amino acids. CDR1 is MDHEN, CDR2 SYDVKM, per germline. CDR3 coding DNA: TGTGCCAGCAGACCTGGGGGGAACAATTCACCCCTCCACTTT. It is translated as CASRPGGNNSPLHF.

CDR3 in amino acids: CASSQQTGSYGEAFF. Written as DNA, the CDR3 is TGTGCCAGCAGCCAACAGACAGGCTCCTACGGTGAAGCTTTCTTT. The chain is built from TRBV4-2 and TRBJ1-1; TRBD1 is a possible D gene (6 bases). Trimming removed 2 bases from V and 7 bases from J, with 17 bases in between. Germline V lookup: CDR1 LGHNA, CDR2 YNFKEQ. CDR3 length equals 15 residues.

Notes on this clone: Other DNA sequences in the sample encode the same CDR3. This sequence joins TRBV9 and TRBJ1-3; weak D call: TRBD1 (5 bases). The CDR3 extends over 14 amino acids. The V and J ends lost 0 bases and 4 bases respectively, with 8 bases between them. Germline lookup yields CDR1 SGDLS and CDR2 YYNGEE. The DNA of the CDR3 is TGTGCCAGCAGCGTAGGGGGCGCGGGAAACACCATATATTTT. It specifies CASSVGGAGNTIYF. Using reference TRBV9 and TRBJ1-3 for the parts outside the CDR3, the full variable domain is DSGVTQTPKHLITATGQRVTLRCSPRSGDLSVYWYQQSLDQGLQFLIQYYNGEERAKGNILERFSAQQFPDLHSELNLSSLELGDSALYFCASSVGGAGNTIYFGEGSWLTVV.

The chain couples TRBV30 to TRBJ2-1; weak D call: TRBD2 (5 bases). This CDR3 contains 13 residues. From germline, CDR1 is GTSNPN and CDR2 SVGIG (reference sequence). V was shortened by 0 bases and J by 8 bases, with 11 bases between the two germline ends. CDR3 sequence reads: CAWSVMRAHEQFF. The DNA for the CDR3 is TGTGCCTGGAGTGTGATGCGGGCCCATGAGCAGTTCTTC.

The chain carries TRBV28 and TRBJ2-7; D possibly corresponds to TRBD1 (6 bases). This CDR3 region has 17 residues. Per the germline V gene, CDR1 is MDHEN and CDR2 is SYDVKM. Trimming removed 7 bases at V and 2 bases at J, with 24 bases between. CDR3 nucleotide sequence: TGTGCCAGCAAAAGAGGGGGACCCGGGAAAAGCACCTACGAGCAGTACTTC. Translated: CASKRGGPGKSTYEQYF.

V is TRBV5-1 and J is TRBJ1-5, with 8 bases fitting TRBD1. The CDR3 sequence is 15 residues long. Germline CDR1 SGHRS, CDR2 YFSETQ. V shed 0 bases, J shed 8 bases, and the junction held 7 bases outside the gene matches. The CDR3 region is CASSLDGQGLEPQHF. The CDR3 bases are TGCGCCAGCAGCTTGGACGGACAGGGTTTGGAGCCCCAGCATTTT. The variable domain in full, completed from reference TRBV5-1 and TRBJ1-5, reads KAGVTQTPRYLIKTRGQQVTLSCSPISGHRSVSWYQQTPGQGLQFLFEYFSETQRNKGNFPGRFSGRQFSNSRSEMNVSTLELGDSALYLCASSLDGQGLEPQHFGDGTRLSIL.

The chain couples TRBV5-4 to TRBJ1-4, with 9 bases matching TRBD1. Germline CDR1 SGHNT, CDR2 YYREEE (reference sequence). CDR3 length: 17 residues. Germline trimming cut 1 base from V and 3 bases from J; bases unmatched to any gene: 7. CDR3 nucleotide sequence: TGTGCCAGCAGCTTGACCGGGTGGACAGGGGCTAATGAAAAACTGTTTTTT. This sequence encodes CASSLTGWTGANEKLFF.